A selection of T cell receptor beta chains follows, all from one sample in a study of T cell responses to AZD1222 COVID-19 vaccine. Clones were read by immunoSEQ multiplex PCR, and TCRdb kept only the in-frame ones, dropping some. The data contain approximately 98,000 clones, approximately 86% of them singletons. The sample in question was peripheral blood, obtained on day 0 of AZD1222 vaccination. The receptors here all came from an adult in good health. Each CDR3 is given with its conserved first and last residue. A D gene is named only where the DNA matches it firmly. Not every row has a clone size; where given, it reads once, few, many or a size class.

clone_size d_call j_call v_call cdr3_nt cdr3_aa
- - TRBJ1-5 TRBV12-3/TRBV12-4 TGTGCCAGCACTCGGATTAATCAGCCCCAGCATTTT CASTRINQPQHF
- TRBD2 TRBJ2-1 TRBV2 TGTGCCAGCAGCGTCGACGGGGGGGTACTAGGCAATGAGCAGTTCTTC CASSVDGGVLGNEQFF
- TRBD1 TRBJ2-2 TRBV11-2 TGTGCCAGCAGCTTAGAGCCCGGGACAGGTGCCACCGGGGAGCTGTTTTTT CASSLEPGTGATGELFF
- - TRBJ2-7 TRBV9 TGTGCCAGCAGCGTAGCCCCCTTCGGCGAGCAGTACTTC CASSVAPFGEQYF
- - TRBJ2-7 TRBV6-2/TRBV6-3 TGTGCCAGCAGTCGGGTAGGGGGGGCCTCCTACGAGCAGTACTTC CASSRVGGASYEQYF
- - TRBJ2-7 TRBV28 TGTGCCAGCAGTTTATCGGGCTACGAGCAGTACTTC CASSLSGYEQYF
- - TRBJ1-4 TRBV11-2 TGTGCCAGCAGCGCACCCAGTGGGTTGGGTGAAAAACTGTTTTTT CASSAPSGLGEKLFF
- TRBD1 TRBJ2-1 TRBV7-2 TGTGCCAGCAGCTCCCACCCGGGACAGGGGGTTAATGAGCAGTTCTTC CASSSHPGQGVNEQFF
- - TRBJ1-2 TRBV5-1 TGCGCCAGCAGCCACCAGGACAGTCACTATGGCTACACCTTC CASSHQDSHYGYTF
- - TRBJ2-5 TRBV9 TGTGCCAGCAGCGTAGACGGCCAAGAGACCCAGTACTTC CASSVDGQETQYF
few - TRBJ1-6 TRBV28 TGTGCCAGCACCCAAGCCGGGATGGGATCACCCCTCCACTTT CASTQAGMGSPLHF
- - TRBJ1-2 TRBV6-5 TGTGCCAGCAGTTACTTGGAGAGGGATAGGTCGGGTGGCTACACCTTC CASSYLERDRSGGYTF
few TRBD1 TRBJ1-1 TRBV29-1 TGCAGCGCGCGAGGCGACAGGGTTAACACTGAAGCTTTCTTT CSARGDRVNTEAFF
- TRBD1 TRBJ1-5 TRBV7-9 TGTGCCAGCAGCTTAGGGAACAGGGGTGAGCAGCCCCAGCATTTT CASSLGNRGEQPQHF
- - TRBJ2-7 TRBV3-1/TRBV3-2 TGTGCCAGCAAATCGGGAGCCTACGAGCAGTACTTC CASKSGAYEQYF
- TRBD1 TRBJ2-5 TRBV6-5 TGTGCCAGCAGTTCCCCGGACAGGGGGCTTGAGACCCAGTACTTC CASSSPDRGLETQYF
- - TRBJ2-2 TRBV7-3 TGTGCCAGCAGCCCCCGAGGCGGGGTAAACACCGGGGAGCTGTTTTTT CASSPRGGVNTGELFF
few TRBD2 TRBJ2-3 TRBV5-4 TGTGCCAGCAGCTTGTCCCGGGGGGTCACAGATACGCAGTATTTT CASSLSRGVTDTQYF
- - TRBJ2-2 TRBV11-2 TGTGCCAGCAGCTTACCTCTCGGGTCCACCGGGGAGCTGTTTTTT CASSLPLGSTGELFF
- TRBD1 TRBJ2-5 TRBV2 TGTGCCAGCATCCAAGGGACAGGGGAAGAGACCCAGTACTTC CASIQGTGEETQYF
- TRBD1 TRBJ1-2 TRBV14 TGTGCCAGCAGCCAAGCGTTAGGACAGGACTATGGCTACACCTTC CASSQALGQDYGYTF
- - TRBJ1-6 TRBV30 TGTGCCTGGAGTGCCACGACCCAATCCTCACCCCTCCACTTT CAWSATTQSSPLHF
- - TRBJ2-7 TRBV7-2 TGTGCCAGCAGCTTAGGGACTTACGAGCAGTACTTC CASSLGTYEQYF
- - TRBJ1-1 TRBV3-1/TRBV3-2 TGTGCCAGCAGCCAAGTGGCTACCACTGAAGCTTTCTTT CASSQVATTEAFF
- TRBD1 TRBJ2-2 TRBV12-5 TGTGCTAGTGGCAAGGGACAGGGGTCCTCCTACACCGGGGAGCTGTTTTTT CASGKGQGSSYTGELFF
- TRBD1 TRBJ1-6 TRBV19 TGTGCCAGTAGTGCCCGGGACAGGGGGTATGAGAATTCACCCCTCCACTTT CASSARDRGYENSPLHF
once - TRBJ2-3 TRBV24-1 TGTGCCACTAACCAGGAGATGGGCACAGATACGCAGTATTTT CATNQEMGTDTQYF
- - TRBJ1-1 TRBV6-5 TGTGCCAGCCCCAGGGTTGAAGGTGGGGTAGAAGCTTTCTTT CASPRVEGGVEAFF
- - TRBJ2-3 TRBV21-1 TGTGCCAGCAGCAAATCGGCCAGCACAGATACGCAGTATTTT CASSKSASTDTQYF